This T cell receptor beta chain was recorded in a study of cytomegalovirus exposure and HLA in healthy donors. Study-level background: A data release that came early held approximately 92 million unique TCRs from HLA-typed donors.

CDR1 and CDR2 from the germline V gene are SEHNR and FQNEAQ (reference sequence). The CDR3 has 14 residues. V lost 1 base and J lost 4, with 11 bases in between. The PCR employed 60 Vbeta primers together with 13 Jbeta primers. TCRdb keeps only in-frame clones here, not all; method: immunoSEQ multiplex PCR. The table lists under 130,000 clones, 79% of them singletons, with approximately 3% in the top ten. The receptor comes from a woman aged 40 to 50 in good health and CMV-seronegative. The genes are TRBV7-9 and TRBJ2-7, with D possibly TRBD1 on 5 matching bases. The sample consisted of PBMCs. The CDR3 sequence is CASSLVDSKYEQYF. CDR3 bases: TGTGCCAGCAGCTTAGTAGACAGTAAATACGAGCAGTACTTC. Full variable domain (rest looked up from reference TRBV7-9 and TRBJ2-7): DTGVSQNPRHKITKRGQNVTFRCDPISEHNRLYWYRQTLGQGPEFLTYFQNEAQLEKSRLLSDRFSAERPKGSFSTLEIQRTEQGDSAMYLCASSLVDSKYEQYFGPGTRLTVT.